These 10 T cell receptor beta chains were all obtained from the same sample, sequenced in a study of cytomegalovirus exposure and HLA in healthy donors. Primers included in the PCR were 60 Vbeta and 13 Jbeta primers. Method: immunoSEQ multiplex PCR; TCRdb's copy keeps in-frame clones and lacks some. The sample has 100,000 or so clones, under 85% seen once. The material sequenced was PBMCs. The receptors come from a middle-aged man in good health and CMV-seronegative.

V and J are TRBV5-1 and TRBJ2-2, with a weak D call TRBD1 (5 bases). The CDR3 length is 15 residues. The V gene's germline CDR1 is SGHRS and CDR2 YFSETQ. Trimming removed 2 bases at V and 5 bases at J, with 13 bases between. CDR3 region: CASSFEGVRTGELFF. In DNA form, the CDR3 reads TGCGCCAGCAGCTTTGAAGGGGTTCGGACCGGGGAGCTGTTTTTT.

The J gene is TRBJ1-5, the V gene TRBV5-1, with 8 bases aligning to TRBD1. V lost 0 bases, J lost 5 bases, and 4 bases stayed unmatched. This CDR3 is built from 15 residues. CDR1 is SGHRS and CDR2 is YFSETQ in the germline V gene. CDR3 loop: CASSLGTGIDQPQHF. The CDR3, as DNA: TGCGCCAGCAGCTTGGGGACAGGGATTGATCAGCCCCAGCATTTT.

The genes are TRBV9 and TRBJ2-7; 8 bases fit TRBD1. CDR3 length: 13 residues. Unmatched junction bases numbered 2, after V lost 3 bases and J lost 3 bases. Germline CDR1 reads SGDLS; CDR2 reads YYNGEE. The CDR3 spells CASSGGQGYEQYF. CDR3 DNA sequence: TGTGCCAGCAGCGGTGGACAGGGCTACGAGCAGTACTTC.

The rearrangement uses TRBV28 and TRBJ1-1, with D hard to call. Germline values: CDR1 MDHEN, CDR2 SYDVKM. The CDR3 runs 13 residues. V was cut by 3 bases and J by 1 base, with 6 bases left in between. DNA for the CDR3: TGTGCCAGCAGTTTGGCTCGGAACACTGAAGCTTTCTTT. It is translated as CASSLARNTEAFF.

The DNA of the CDR3 is TGTGCCACCAGCAGAGGGGACTCCGCAACTAATGAAAAACTGTTTTTT. Amino acids: CATSRGDSATNEKLFF. V is TRBV15 and J is TRBJ1-4, with D perhaps TRBD1 (5 bases). This CDR3 region has 16 residues. In germline, CDR1 is LNHNV, CDR2 YYDKDF (reference sequence). The V end lost 1 base, the J end lost 0 bases, and 9 bases lay between the germline ends.

The rearrangement links TRBV25-1 to TRBJ2-5; maybe TRBD1 (5 bases). This CDR3 is 14 amino acids long. V was trimmed by 6 bases and J by 2 bases, leaving 13 bases between them. Germline V gene lookup returns CDR1 MGHDK and CDR2 SYGVNS. CDR3 sequence reads: CASREAGSQETQYF. As DNA, the CDR3 is TGTGCCAGCAGGGAAGCAGGGTCACAAGAGACCCAGTACTTC.

Only one count was recorded for this clone. The chain combines TRBV9 with TRBJ1-6; D gene uncertain. The CDR3 runs to 12 residues. Germline CDR1 reads SGDLS; CDR2 reads YYNGEE. V was shortened by 3 bases and J by 9 bases, with 7 bases between the two germline ends. The CDR3 protein is CASSGTLSPLHF. Written as DNA, the CDR3 is TGTGCCAGCAGCGGTACTCTTTCACCCCTCCACTTT.

The chain has TRBV2 and TRBJ1-3, with 8 bases identical to TRBD1. The germline gives CDR1 SNHLY, CDR2 FYNNEI. With 5 bases clipped from V and 1 base from J, the junction kept 4 bases outside the gene matches. The CDR3 contains 15 residues. The CDR3 reads CASSYTGGSGNTIYF. The CDR3 DNA follows: TGTGCCAGCAGTTACACAGGGGGTTCTGGAAACACCATATATTTT.

The CDR3 DNA follows: TGTGCCAGCAGTGAAACTAGCGGGGGGGCGAGTGAGCAGTTCTTC. Translation gives CASSETSGGASEQFF. The chain is built from TRBV6-4 and TRBJ2-1; TRBD2 matches at 13 bases. CDR1 and CDR2 from the germline V gene are MRHNA and SNTAGT. CDR3 size: 15 residues. The junction had 5 bases not matched to a gene; V was cut back by 3 bases and J by 9 bases.

This clone was recorded only once. V is TRBV7-2 and J is TRBJ1-1; tentative D call: TRBD1 (5 bases). V was clipped by 2 bases and J by 4 bases, with 11 bases between them. The CDR3 runs 14 residues. The germline V gene has CDR1 SGHTA and CDR2 FQGNSA. CDR3 sequence: CASSLRRGGTEAFF. DNA for the CDR3: TGTGCCAGCAGCTTACGCCGGGGGGGCACTGAAGCTTTCTTT. The whole variable domain, filled in from reference TRBV7-2 and TRBJ1-1, reads GAGVSQSPSNKVTEKGKDVELRCDPISGHTALYWYRQSLGQGLEFLIYFQGNSAPDKSGLPSDRFSAERTGGSVSTLTIQRTQQEDSAVYLCASSLRRGGTEAFFGQGTRLTVV.